What follows are 23 T cell receptor beta chains derived from one specimen sequenced in a study of cytomegalovirus exposure and HLA in healthy donors. Use of 60 Vbeta and 13 Jbeta primers characterized the PCR. Clones were sequenced by immunoSEQ multiplex PCR, and TCRdb holds only the in-frame ones, with some missing. The sample records 200,000 to 250,000 clones, 70% to 85% being singletons. Sequenced sample: PBMCs. These receptors were collected from a woman aged 40 to 50 in good health and CMV-seronegative.

The V and J genes are TRBV7-2 and TRBJ1-1, with a weak D call TRBD1 (6 bases). Germline loops: CDR1 SGHTA, CDR2 FQGNSA. This CDR3 spans 14 amino acids. V shed 1 base and J shed 5 bases, with 11 bases lying between them. This chain's CDR3 is CASSLVAGETEAFF. The CDR3 bases are TGTGCCAGCAGCTTAGTCGCAGGGGAAACTGAAGCTTTCTTT.

This chain joins TRBV19 and TRBJ1-1, with D maybe TRBD1 (6 bases). With 11 bases removed from V and 3 bases from J, the gap between germline ends came to 22 bases. The CDR3 length is 15 residues. Germline CDR1 LNHDA, CDR2 SQIVND (reference sequence). The DNA of the CDR3 is TGTGCCGCCAAGCCCCCGGGACACAAAGACACTGAAGCTTTCTTT. Translated, it gives CAAKPPGHKDTEAFF.

V is TRBV28 and J is TRBJ2-5, with 7 bases fitting TRBD2. The CDR3 runs 13 residues. CDR1 is MDHEN and CDR2 is SYDVKM in the germline V gene. The trim removed 3 bases at V and 3 bases at J, leaving 1 base unmatched. CDR3 sequence reads: CASSFGREETQYF. DNA of the CDR3: TGTGCCAGCAGTTTTGGGAGGGAAGAGACCCAGTACTTC.

The V gene is TRBV6-1, the J gene TRBJ1-4; 7 bases are shared with TRBD1. Germline CDR1 MNHNS, CDR2 SASEGT. This CDR3 has 15 amino acids. Trimming removed 7 bases from V and 7 bases from J; junction bases left unmatched: 12. CDR3 DNA sequence: TGTGCCAGCACGCGACTTAGACAGGGAGGTGAAAAACTGTTTTTT. The encoded protein is CASTRLRQGGEKLFF.

V gene TRBV7-3 combines with J gene TRBJ1-1, with D perhaps matching TRBD1 (6 bases). V dropped 5 bases and J dropped 4 bases, with 11 bases sitting between them. There are 13 residues in the CDR3. Germline V CDR1 and CDR2: SGHTA, FQGTGA. CDR3 sequence reads: CASSTDRITEAFF. For the CDR3, the DNA is TGTGCCAGCAGCACCGACAGGATCACTGAAGCTTTCTTT.

The V and J genes are TRBV7-2 and TRBJ1-4; TRBD1 matches at 7 bases. Germline values: CDR1 SGHTA, CDR2 FQGNSA. J gave up 7 bases and V 5 bases, and 7 bases lay outside the gene matches. The CDR3 is 14 amino acids. The CDR3, as DNA: TGTGCCAGCAGCCAAACAGGGGCCATTGAAAAACTGTTTTTT. Translation: CASSQTGAIEKLFF. The variable domain in full, completed from reference TRBV7-2 and TRBJ1-4, reads GAGVSQSPSNKVTEKGKDVELRCDPISGHTALYWYRQSLGQGLEFLIYFQGNSAPDKSGLPSDRFSAERTGGSVSTLTIQRTQQEDSAVYLCASSQTGAIEKLFFGSGTQLSVL.

V and J are TRBV5-4 and TRBJ1-4; TRBD1 matches 7 bases. Looked up from germline, CDR1 is SGHNT and CDR2 is YYREEE (reference sequence). The CDR3 is 14 amino acids. The trim removed 4 bases at V and 6 bases at J, leaving 6 bases unmatched. The DNA of the CDR3 is TGTGCCAGCAGCGGCGACAGGGTGGATGAAAAACTGTTTTTT. It encodes CASSGDRVDEKLFF.

V and J are TRBV2 and TRBJ2-3; D is unresolved. V was pared by 2 bases and J by 4 bases, with 7 bases between. Per the germline V gene, CDR1 is SNHLY and CDR2 is FYNNEI. The CDR3 covers 13 residues. The CDR3 protein is CASSEQQADTQYF. The CDR3 region has the DNA TGTGCCAGCAGTGAACAGCAGGCAGATACGCAGTATTTT.

The V gene is TRBV25-1, the J gene TRBJ2-5; a possible D gene is TRBD2 (7 bases). The J call is uncertain, as TRBJ2-7 better fits the DNA end. Germline lookup yields CDR1 MGHDK and CDR2 SYGVNS. The length of the CDR3 is 14 residues. The CDR3 sequence is CASSEPGGHYEQYF. The CDR3 DNA is TGTGCCAGCAGTGAACCGGGGGGACACTACGAGCAGTACTTC.

This clone was recorded a few times. The chain combines TRBV29-1 with TRBJ1-1; TRBD1 agrees at 7 bases. The CDR3 consists of 14 residues. V lost 6 bases, J lost 2 bases, and 9 bases stayed unmatched. Germline CDR1 SQVTM, CDR2 ANQGSEA. The CDR3 here is CSVSGTVINTEAFF. CDR3 nucleotides: TGCAGCGTCTCCGGGACAGTTATTAACACTGAAGCTTTCTTT.

This clone was observed a handful of times. The chain has TRBV5-1 and TRBJ2-2, with D uncertain. The CDR3 contains 15 residues. Germline V gene data show CDR1 as SGHRS and CDR2 as YFSETQ. The V end lost 3 bases, the J end lost 1 base, and 10 bases lay between the germline ends. CDR3 bases: TGCGCCAGCAGCTCCTCGACGGGGAACACCGGGGAGCTGTTTTTT. As protein: CASSSSTGNTGELFF. Complete variable domain (other parts from reference TRBV5-1 and TRBJ2-2): KAGVTQTPRYLIKTRGQQVTLSCSPISGHRSVSWYQQTPGQGLQFLFEYFSETQRNKGNFPGRFSGRQFSNSRSEMNVSTLELGDSALYLCASSSSTGNTGELFFGEGSRLTVL.

The chain couples TRBV7-2 to TRBJ1-1, with D hard to call. The germline V and J ends were trimmed by 1 base and 6 bases, with 12 bases remaining between them. The CDR3 sequence is 14 residues long. Germline V gives CDR1 SGHTA, CDR2 FQGNSA. CDR3 sequence reads: CASSLGYGVAEAFF. The CDR3 DNA reads TGTGCCAGCAGCTTAGGGTACGGGGTAGCTGAAGCTTTCTTT.

This clone was seen only once. The rearrangement joins TRBV19 to TRBJ2-7; 8 bases align to TRBD1. The CDR3 has 18 residues. V trimming: 4 bases; J trimming: 3 bases; junction bases outside the gene matches: 17. Germline CDR1 is LNHDA and CDR2 is SQIVND (reference sequence). The CDR3 is CASSTGREGTGRYYEQYF. The CDR3 DNA follows: TGTGCCAGTAGTACGGGTCGTGAAGGGACAGGTCGATACTACGAGCAGTACTTC. Looking up the rest from reference TRBV19 and TRBJ2-7 gives the full variable domain: DGGITQSPKYLFRKEGQNVTLSCEQNLNHDAMYWYRQDPGQGLRLIYYSQIVNDFQKGDIAEGYSVSREKKESFPLTVTSAQKNPTAFYLCASSTGREGTGRYYEQYFGPGTRLTVT.

The CDR3 region has the DNA TGTGCCAGCAGCCCGGGGGACAGGGGCTACTACGAGCAGTACTTC. Its translation is CASSPGDRGYYEQYF. This chain connects TRBV7-8 to TRBJ2-7; 10 bases fit TRBD1. The CDR3 is 15 residues long. The germline CDR1 and CDR2 sequences are SGHVS and FQNEAQ. V lost 5 bases and J lost 3; bases outside the gene matches: 7.

The chain uses TRBV7-2 and TRBJ1-1, with D possibly matching TRBD1 (6 bases). CDR1 and CDR2 (germline): SGHTA, FQGNSA. The V end lost 3 bases, the J end lost 1 base, and 9 bases lay between the germline ends. There are 14 residues in the CDR3. In DNA, the CDR3 is TGTGCCAGCAGCTTTTTGACAGGGAACACTGAAGCTTTCTTT. Translated, it gives CASSFLTGNTEAFF. Supplemented by reference TRBV7-2 and TRBJ1-1, the full variable domain reads GAGVSQSPSNKVTEKGKDVELRCDPISGHTALYWYRQSLGQGLEFLIYFQGNSAPDKSGLPSDRFSAERTGGSVSTLTIQRTQQEDSAVYLCASSFLTGNTEAFFGQGTRLTVV.

This clone appeared a single time. The chain couples TRBV19 to TRBJ2-7; 7 nucleotides agree with TRBD2. After removal of 8 bases from V and 2 bases from J, the junction contained 9 bases not matched to a gene. Germline-derived CDR1 and CDR2 are LNHDA and SQIVND (reference sequence). The length of the CDR3 is 14 residues. Here the CDR3 reads CASSPPGGAYEQYF. The CDR3 DNA reads as TGTGCCAGTTCCCCTCCTGGGGGGGCCTACGAGCAGTACTTC.

The table lists this clone with a count of one. The V gene is TRBV6-1, the J gene TRBJ1-1, with 10 bases lining up with TRBD1. J gave up 5 bases and V 5 bases, and 5 bases lay outside the gene matches. Germline CDR1 and CDR2: MNHNS and SASEGT. The CDR3 is 14 residues long. The CDR3 loop reads CASSTDRGLTEAFF. The CDR3 DNA sequence: TGTGCCAGCAGTACTGACAGGGGGCTTACTGAAGCTTTCTTT.

This rearrangement joins TRBV10-3 to TRBJ1-1; no firm D call. Looked up from germline, CDR1 is ENHRY and CDR2 is SYGVKD. The CDR3 covers 16 residues. Trimming removed 6 bases from V and 0 bases from J, with 17 bases in between. Here the CDR3 reads CAIREAGAPMNTEAFF. The CDR3 coding sequence is TGTGCCATCAGAGAAGCGGGAGCACCGATGAACACTGAAGCTTTCTTT.

This clone appeared a single time. This chain uses TRBV7-3 with TRBJ2-1; D perhaps matches TRBD2 (7 bases). Germline assignment: CDR1 SGHTA and CDR2 FQGTGA. The CDR3 has 14 residues. Trimming cost V 4 bases and J 7 bases, with 14 bases left between them. CDR3 region: CASSWGGLTNEQFF. Here the CDR3 DNA reads TGTGCCAGCAGCTGGGGGGGCCTTACTAATGAGCAGTTCTTC.

This clone was seen a few times. This chain joins TRBV5-4 and TRBJ1-1; D is possibly TRBD1 (6 bases). CDR3 length: 15 residues. V lost 3 bases to trimming and J lost 4 bases, with 16 bases between them. Germline V gives CDR1 SGHNT, CDR2 YYREEE (reference sequence). The CDR3 spells CASSSRGTRSTEAFF. The DNA for the CDR3 is TGTGCCAGCAGCTCGAGGGGGACGAGGAGCACTGAAGCTTTCTTT.

The chain joins TRBV30 to TRBJ2-7; a possible D gene is TRBD2 (5 bases). Trimming left V 0 bases short and J 2 bases short, with 8 bases between. This CDR3 comprises 13 residues. The germline V gene encodes CDR1 GTSNPN and CDR2 SVGIG (reference sequence). The CDR3 sequence is CAWSVTGTYEQYF. In DNA, the CDR3 is TGTGCCTGGAGTGTAACGGGAACCTACGAGCAGTACTTC.

This chain links TRBV6-5 with TRBJ1-5; no firm D call. The V gene lost 0 bases and the J gene lost 7 bases, with 7 bases spanning the gap. The CDR3 totals 13 residues. Looked up from germline, CDR1 is MNHEY and CDR2 is SVGAGI. The CDR3 DNA reads TGTGCCAGCAGTTACTCGAGAGTACAGCCCCAGCATTTT. It encodes CASSYSRVQPQHF.

V and J are TRBV5-1 and TRBJ2-7, with D unresolved. This CDR3 is 11 amino acids long. V shed 4 bases and J shed 2 bases, with 4 bases lying between them. Germline V gene data show CDR1 as SGHRS and CDR2 as YFSETQ. In DNA form, the CDR3 reads TGCGCCAGCAGCGCGGCCTACGAGCAGTACTTC. This gives the protein CASSAAYEQYF. Full variable domain (missing parts from reference TRBV5-1 and TRBJ2-7): KAGVTQTPRYLIKTRGQQVTLSCSPISGHRSVSWYQQTPGQGLQFLFEYFSETQRNKGNFPGRFSGRQFSNSRSEMNVSTLELGDSALYLCASSAAYEQYFGPGTRLTVT.